The entry that follows covers one TCR beta chain sequence. Its cognate antigen is unknown. The data stem from a study of metastatic and nonmetastatic thyroid tumors. Study in general: The comparison covered peripheral blood and tumor or nodule tissue in malignant and benign thyroid patients. Broader study findings: When malignant thyroid tumors were compared with benign nodules, TCR beta diversity was reportedly significantly higher in the malignant tumors. This held in both blood and tumor samples.

This CDR3 has 15 residues. Losses at the gene ends were 3 bases for V and 1 base for J; bases not matched to a gene: 4. CDR1 is KGHSH and CDR2 is LQKENI in the germline V gene. Among the patients, none had received any treatment before thyroid surgery. In the authors' methods: Variation in CDR3 across clinicopathological groups served as the basis for constructing a distant-metastasis classifier in papillary thyroid cancer. TCRdb used MiXCR to call clones anew from the PCR reads. These V and J calls originate from TCRdb's pipeline instead of the authors' own analysis. The data contain roughly 53,000 clones, approximately 20% of them singletons.

The genes are TRBV18 and TRBJ1-1; TRBD1 matches at 8 bases. Sequenced material: blood. The sequence derives from a female donor with papillary thyroid cancer or a benign thyroid nodule (not recorded which). Some clones in this sample may be carry-over from other donors' samples. The CDR3 is CASSPMGQANTEAFF. CDR3 sequence (DNA): TGTGCCAGCTCACCGATGGGACAGGCGAACACTGAAGCTTTCTTT.